The 17 T cell receptor beta chains reported below all come from one sample, sequenced in a study of spatial heterogeneity in lung cancer. Time point noted: sample taken at primary tumor resection. TCRdb independently ran MiXCR on the 5' RACE reads; one entry per CDR3 protein. Among about 23,000 distinct CDR3 sequences, roughly 4.7% were seen once, and the ten largest hold about 5.5%. The input for sequencing was PBMCs, taken at surgery. These receptors came from a male donor with early-stage non-small cell lung cancer.

By share, this clonotype ranks as medium-sized (0.01 to 0.1%). The V call is TRBV29-1, the J call TRBJ2-3; a possible D gene is TRBD2 (6 bases). CDR1 and CDR2 from the germline V gene are SQVTM and ANQGSEA. The CDR3 is made up of 14 amino acids. The V end lost 4 bases, the J end lost 2 bases, and 13 bases lay between the germline ends. The CDR3 nucleotides read TGCAGCGTTGCCAGGAGCGGGTACACAGATACGCAGTATTTT. This sequence encodes CSVARSGYTDTQYF.

This clonotype came up many times. The chain employs TRBV29-1 and TRBJ1-6; weak D call: TRBD1 (5 bases). Trimming shortened V by 6 bases and J by 7 bases, and 13 bases separated the two germline ends. CDR3 size: 13 residues. Germline values: CDR1 SQVTM, CDR2 ANQGSEA. The CDR3 spells CSVGDGENSPLHF. The CDR3 DNA follows: TGCAGCGTCGGGGACGGAGAGAATTCACCCCTCCACTTT.

This rearrangement joins TRBV20-1 to TRBJ2-7; D perhaps matches TRBD1 (5 bases). The CDR3 runs to 12 residues. Deletions cut 6 bases from V and 5 bases from J, with 14 bases between. Germline V CDR1 and CDR2: DFQATT, SNEGSKA (reference sequence). Written as DNA, the CDR3 is TGCAGTGCAAGAAGAATCAGGGACGAGCAGTACTTC. Translation: CSARRIRDEQYF.

This clonotype was counted ten times or more. J is TRBJ2-5 and V is TRBV3-1, with D maybe TRBD2 (6 bases). The CDR3 covers 14 residues. V dropped 0 bases and J dropped 5 bases, with 10 bases sitting between them. Per the germline V gene, CDR1 is LGHDT and CDR2 is YNNKEL (reference sequence). The chain's CDR3 is CASSQELASETQYF. The CDR3 DNA follows: TGTGCCAGCAGCCAAGAACTAGCTTCCGAGACCCAGTACTTC.

At least ten counts were recorded for this clonotype. The rearrangement uses TRBV27 and TRBJ2-5; D gene ambiguous. The V gene's germline CDR1 is MNHEY and CDR2 SMNVEV (reference sequence). Trimming shortened V by 5 bases and J by 7 bases, and 11 bases separated the two germline ends. The CDR3 consists of 12 residues. This CDR3 is CASSGVWGTQYF. The CDR3 nucleotides read TGTGCCAGCAGTGGGGTCTGGGGGACCCAGTACTTC.

Many counts were recorded for this clonotype. For the CDR3, the DNA is TGCAGTGCTAGACAGGGGGCCTACAATGAGCAGTTCTTC. This sequence encodes CSARQGAYNEQFF. The chain is built from TRBV20-1 and TRBJ2-1; 7 bases map to TRBD1. J was trimmed by 2 bases and V by 2 bases; bases with no gene match: 0. The CDR3 covers 13 residues. Germline V gives CDR1 DFQATT, CDR2 SNEGSKA (reference sequence).

This clonotype was recorded at least ten times. The chain recombines TRBV30 with TRBJ2-5, with no clear D. The V gene lost 1 base and the J gene lost 5 bases, with 8 bases spanning the gap. The CDR3 is made up of 12 amino acids. CDR1 is GTSNPN and CDR2 is SVGIG in the germline V gene (reference sequence). CDR3 sequence: CAWSEPRETQYF. In DNA form, the CDR3 reads TGTGCCTGGAGTGAGCCTCGGGAGACCCAGTACTTC.

This clonotype was detected ten times or more. This rearrangement joins TRBV7-9 to TRBJ1-5; D gene uncertain. V was pared by 3 bases and J by 6 bases, with 15 bases between. The CDR3 totals 15 residues. In germline, CDR1 is SEHNR, CDR2 FQNEAQ (reference sequence). CDR3 sequence (DNA): TGTGCCAGCAGCTTCGTGGGAAGTCTCGGTCAGCCCCAGCATTTT. Protein sequence: CASSFVGSLGQPQHF.

The chain has TRBV28 and TRBJ2-5; 9 nucleotides match TRBD1. The germline V gene has CDR1 MDHEN and CDR2 SYDVKM. Unmatched junction bases numbered 8, after V lost 2 bases and J lost 4 bases. The CDR3 runs to 16 residues. CDR3 protein: CASSLGGQGITETQYF. DNA for the CDR3: TGTGCCAGCAGTTTAGGGGGACAGGGAATAACAGAGACCCAGTACTTC. Full variable domain (remainder filled in from reference TRBV28 and TRBJ2-5): DVKVTQSSRYLVKRTGEKVFLECVQDMDHENMFWYRQDPGLGLRLIYFSYDVKMKEKGDIPEGYSVSREKKERFSLILESASTNQTSMYLCASSLGGQGITETQYFGPGTRLLVL.

This clonotype was recorded many times. The chain employs TRBV19 and TRBJ1-5; D gene ambiguous. Trimming cost V 7 bases and J 6 bases, with 16 bases left between them. Germline loops: CDR1 LNHDA, CDR2 SQIVND (reference sequence). The CDR3 consists of 14 residues. CDR3 nucleotide sequence: TGTGCCAGTACCGAACAAGTAATGGGTCAGCCCCAGCATTTT. Translating it yields CASTEQVMGQPQHF.

The sample holds many counts of this clonotype. The V call is TRBV29-1, the J call TRBJ2-5; D is uncertain. V lost 3 bases and J lost 5, with 4 bases in between. Germline V lookup: CDR1 SQVTM, CDR2 ANQGSEA. CDR3 length: 10 amino acids. CDR3 in DNA: TGCAGCGTTGAGGCGGAGACCCAGTACTTC. It codes for CSVEAETQYF.

This clonotype has ten or more counts. This chain connects TRBV5-4 to TRBJ2-1; 10 bases fit TRBD2. The V gene's germline CDR1 is SGHNT and CDR2 YYREEE (reference sequence). The CDR3 totals 16 residues. With 3 bases clipped from V and 4 bases from J, the junction kept 7 bases outside the gene matches. The CDR3 sequence is CASSSSLAGVYNEQFF. In DNA form, the CDR3 reads TGTGCCAGCAGCTCCTCTCTAGCGGGAGTTTACAATGAGCAGTTCTTC.

The table lists this clonotype with many counts. V gene TRBV28 combines with J gene TRBJ2-3, with D possibly TRBD2 on 5 matching bases. The V end was cut by 6 bases, the J end by 8 bases, with 15 bases between. CDR3 length: 13 residues. In germline, CDR1 is MDHEN, CDR2 SYDVKM. CDR3 sequence: CASSFGGGGTQYF. CDR3 DNA sequence: TGTGCCAGCAGCTTCGGTGGAGGTGGTACGCAGTATTTT.

The V gene is TRBV5-1, the J gene TRBJ1-1, with D unresolved. This CDR3 is 15 amino acids long. Germline V gene lookup returns CDR1 SGHRS and CDR2 YFSETQ. The germline V and J ends were trimmed by 4 bases and 5 bases, with 18 bases remaining between them. The CDR3 nucleotides read TGCGCCAGCAGCGATGAAGGAGTCGCGAGTACTGAAGCTTTCTTT. It translates to CASSDEGVASTEAFF.

There are many counts of this clonotype. The gene calls are TRBV11-2 and TRBJ2-6; D remains unclear. CDR3 size: 17 residues. Trimming left V 3 bases short and J 0 bases short, with 12 bases between. Germline V gives CDR1 SGHAT, CDR2 FQNNGV. The DNA of the CDR3 is TGTGCCAGCAGCTTCAGACGGACCCTCTCTGGGGCCAACGTCCTGACTTTC. Its translation: CASSFRRTLSGANVLTF.

The chain combines TRBV28 with TRBJ1-1; D is uncertain. Germline-derived CDR1 and CDR2 are MDHEN and SYDVKM. This CDR3 is built from 15 residues. V was trimmed by 2 bases and J by 1 base, leaving 11 bases between them. The CDR3 DNA reads as TGTGCCAGCAGTTTAGGGAGTCGAAAGAACACTGAAGCTTTCTTT. Its protein product is CASSLGSRKNTEAFF.

In its sample, this clonotype was seen many times. The chain couples TRBV24-1 to TRBJ2-1; maybe TRBD2 (5 bases). The germline V gene encodes CDR1 KGHDR and CDR2 SFDVKD. Trimming took off 5 bases at V and 7 bases at J, with 11 bases between the two ends. The CDR3 covers 13 residues. The CDR3 nucleotides are TGTGCCACCAGTGTGGGAGAATTGAATGAGCAGTTCTTC. Amino acid sequence: CATSVGELNEQFF.